The 21 T cell receptor beta chains below were found in one sample sequenced in a study of Graves' ophthalmopathy and Graves' hyperthyroidism. Beta-chain TCR CDR3 regions were amplified from RNA transcripts. HTBI primers were used in a first-round RT-PCR, which preceded a second-round multiplex PCR. TCRdb passed the multiplex PCR reads through MiXCR, listing each CDR3 protein once. Of 600,000 to 700,000 distinct CDR3 sequences in the sample, 35% to 50% were seen once. The sample comprised peripheral blood. All receptors derive from an adult man with Graves' ophthalmopathy.

This clonotype came up a few times. This may stem from a read error, because a much larger clone lies one nucleotide away. The chain joins TRBV20-1 to TRBJ2-5; 7 bases fit TRBD2. The CDR3 consists of 13 residues. CDR1 is DFQATT, CDR2 SNEGSKA, per germline (reference sequence). The J segment lost 8 bases and the V segment lost 0 bases, leaving 6 bases of the junction unmatched. The CDR3 loop reads CSAREREPGTQYF. The CDR3 DNA reads as TGCAGTGCTAGAGAGCGGGAGCCTGGTACCCAGTACTTC.

Ten or more counts support this clonotype. The chain couples TRBV19 to TRBJ2-2; D uncertain. The CDR3 is 13 amino acids. Per the germline V gene, CDR1 is LNHDA and CDR2 is SQIVND (reference sequence). The V end lost 4 bases, the J end lost 8 bases, and 11 bases lay between the germline ends. This CDR3 is CASSTRTSGELFF. In nucleotides, the CDR3 is TGTGCCAGTAGTACCAGGACGTCGGGGGAGCTGTTTTTT.

This clonotype was detected ten times or more. This chain connects TRBV19 to TRBJ1-3; 8 bases fit TRBD1. CDR1 is LNHDA, CDR2 SQIVND, per germline (reference sequence). The CDR3 is 14 amino acids. With V trimmed by 6 bases and J by 4 bases, 5 bases remained unmatched. The CDR3 loop reads CASSNRDRGNTIYF. Written as DNA, the CDR3 is TGTGCCAGTAGCAACCGGGACAGGGGAAACACCATATATTTT.

About this clonotype itself: This sequence may be a read error, since a much larger clone differs from it by one base. This chain connects TRBV7-2 to TRBJ1-1, with 7 bases matching TRBD1. Trimming took 5 bases from V and 10 from J; bases not matched to a gene: 10. The CDR3 extends over 13 amino acids. Germline CDR1 reads SGHTA; CDR2 reads FQGNSA. The DNA of the CDR3 is TGTGCCAGCAGCAGAGATAATCGACAGGGAGCTTTCTTT. It yields the protein CASSRDNRQGAFF.

This clonotype was picked up many times. The gene calls are TRBV14 and TRBJ1-3; no reliable D call. The CDR3 has 14 residues. Trimming removed 3 bases from V and 0 bases from J, with 6 bases in between. Looked up from germline, CDR1 is SGHDN and CDR2 is FVKESK. The CDR3 sequence: CASSHRASGNTIYF. Written as DNA, the CDR3 is TGTGCCAGCAGCCATAGGGCCTCTGGAAACACCATATATTTT.

The chain recombines TRBV5-1 with TRBJ2-5; D unresolved. V dropped 3 bases and J dropped 0 bases, with 9 bases sitting between them. Germline V gene data show CDR1 as SGHRS and CDR2 as YFSETQ. There are 14 residues in the CDR3. CDR3 sequence: CASSSLTHQETQYF. Written as DNA, the CDR3 is TGCGCCAGCAGCTCATTGACACACCAAGAGACCCAGTACTTC.

The rearrangement uses TRBV15 and TRBJ2-7, with D unresolved. There are 12 residues in the CDR3. Trimming pared 3 bases from V and 6 bases from J, leaving 9 bases between. Germline V CDR1 and CDR2: LNHNV, YYDKDF (reference sequence). The CDR3 is CATSSLNLEQYF. The CDR3 bases are TGTGCCACCAGCAGTTTGAACCTCGAGCAGTACTTC.

The chain recombines TRBV2 with TRBJ1-1; D is uncertain. CDR1 and CDR2 (germline): SNHLY, FYNNEI. CDR3 length: 16 residues. Trimming removed 6 bases from V and 4 bases from J, with 21 bases in between. The CDR3 DNA follows: TGTGCCAGCAGCTTAGTCAGGCCGGGTATGAGCACTGAAGCTTTCTTT. It codes for CASSLVRPGMSTEAFF.

Ten or more counts support this clonotype. The rearrangement joins TRBV7-9 to TRBJ1-6; D is unclear. CDR1 and CDR2 from the germline V gene are SEHNR and FQNEAQ (reference sequence). The V end was cut by 2 bases, the J end by 9 bases, with 5 bases between. This CDR3 region has 12 residues. In nucleotides, the CDR3 is TGTGCCAGCAGCTTATCCCTTTCACCCCTCCACTTT. It specifies CASSLSLSPLHF.

The chain joins TRBV19 to TRBJ1-2; maybe TRBD1 (5 bases). The CDR3 loop spans 17 amino acids. Germline loops: CDR1 LNHDA, CDR2 SQIVND (reference sequence). The ends were cut back, 9 bases at V and 3 bases at J, with 26 bases in the middle. CDR3 nucleotide sequence: TGTGCCAGCAGTTACCGGTTGGGGGTTGGTTCGGACTATGGCTACACCTTC. Translated: CASSYRLGVGSDYGYTF.

The sample holds many counts of this clonotype. This rearrangement joins TRBV10-3 to TRBJ1-5, with 7 bases aligning to TRBD1. This CDR3 is built from 15 residues. Germline CDR1 and CDR2: ENHRY and SYGVKD. V lost 10 bases and J lost 4; bases outside the gene matches: 13. CDR3 coding DNA: TGTGCCAGCAGCTCGGCCAGGGGGGAAAATCAGCCCCAGCATTTT. It codes for CASSSARGENQPQHF.

As regards this clonotype: Since no conserved phenylalanine or tryptophan closes the CDR3, a read error is the likely cause. The genes are TRBV25-1 and TRBJ1-1; no reliable D call. Germline CDR1 MGHDK, CDR2 SYGVNS. The CDR3 has 16 residues. The germline V and J ends were trimmed by 4 bases and 2 bases, with 17 bases remaining between them. Here the CDR3 DNA reads TGTGCCAGCAGTGGGCAGGACCCGGAGAGAAACACTGAAGCTTTCCTT. This translates into CASSGQDPERNTEAFL.

This clonotype has ten or more counts. The chain uses TRBV6-2 or TRBV6-3 and TRBJ1-6; no firm D call. There are 12 residues in the CDR3. Deletions cut 7 bases from V and 5 bases from J, with 6 bases between. The germline CDR1 and CDR2 sequences are MNHEY and SVGEGT. The CDR3 sequence is CASTADNSPLHF. CDR3 coding DNA: TGTGCCAGCACTGCAGATAATTCACCCCTCCACTTT.

This clonotype was found many times. J is TRBJ1-2 and V is TRBV12-3 or TRBV12-4, with D hard to call. Deletions cut 0 bases from V and 8 bases from J, with 10 bases between. The length of the CDR3 is 13 residues. CDR3 loop: CASSLAREGGYTF. In nucleotides, the CDR3 is TGTGCCAGCAGTTTAGCAAGGGAAGGCGGCTACACCTTC.

This clonotype was found many times. DNA of the CDR3: TGTGCCAGTAGTACCGGAAGTTATAGCAATCAGCCCCAGCATTTT. Its translation is CASSTGSYSNQPQHF. V usage is TRBV19 and J usage is TRBJ1-5; no clear D gene. There are 15 residues in the CDR3. V was clipped by 4 bases and J by 0 bases, with 10 bases between them. Looked up from germline, CDR1 is LNHDA and CDR2 is SQIVND (reference sequence).

The genes are TRBV19 and TRBJ1-1; 10 bases match TRBD1. The CDR3 sequence is 14 residues long. The V gene's germline CDR1 is LNHDA and CDR2 SQIVND (reference sequence). Unmatched junction bases numbered 5, after V lost 7 bases and J lost 3 bases. The CDR3 spells CASNDRGLDTEAFF. For the CDR3, the DNA is TGTGCCAGTAATGACAGGGGGCTTGACACTGAAGCTTTCTTT.

In the case of this clonotype: A junction boundary mismatches the germline segment, possibly from a read error. The chain uses TRBV7-7 and TRBJ2-5; possible D gene TRBD1, 6 bases. This CDR3 comprises 11 residues. Per germline, CDR1 SSHAT and CDR2 FNYEAQ (reference sequence). The DNA for the CDR3 is TGTGCTAGCAGCTTTGCGGACAGACGGTACTTC. Amino acids: CASSFADRRYF.

A word on this clonotype: Since a much larger clone is just one base distant, this may be a read error. The chain recombines TRBV5-1 with TRBJ2-7; D is unresolved. Germline V gives CDR1 SGHRS, CDR2 YFSETQ. The CDR3 is 15 residues long. In DNA, the CDR3 is TGCGCCAGCGGCTTGGGCGTGTTGGGGAAGTACGAGCAGTACTTC. It specifies CASGLGVLGKYEQYF.

This clonotype was counted at least ten times. The rearrangement uses TRBV15 and TRBJ2-7; D gene ambiguous. Deletions cut 3 bases from V and 1 base from J, with 10 bases between. The CDR3 is 14 residues long. Germline V gene sequence: CDR1 LNHNV, CDR2 YYDKDF (reference sequence). The CDR3 protein is CATSSFTVSYEQYF. The DNA for the CDR3 is TGTGCCACCAGCAGTTTCACGGTTTCCTACGAGCAGTACTTC.

The gene calls are TRBV25-1 and TRBJ1-2; 8 bases align to TRBD1. This CDR3 comprises 13 residues. After removal of 11 bases from V and 5 bases from J, the junction contained 10 bases not matched to a gene. Germline V gene data show CDR1 as MGHDK and CDR2 as SYGVNS. The CDR3 here is CACHTGGSYGYTF. DNA of the CDR3: TGTGCCTGCCATACAGGGGGAAGTTATGGCTACACCTTC.

In this sample, this clonotype turned up many times. The chain recombines TRBV7-9 with TRBJ2-5, with D unclear. Germline loops: CDR1 SEHNR, CDR2 FQNEAQ (reference sequence). The CDR3 extends over 13 amino acids. Trimming removed 2 bases from V and 6 bases from J, with 10 bases in between. The CDR3 region has the DNA TGTGCCAGCAGCTTATCGACTTCCCAGACCCAGTACTTC. It codes for CASSLSTSQTQYF. The full variable domain, completed using reference TRBV7-9 and TRBJ2-5, is DTGVSQNPRHKITKRGQNVTFRCDPISEHNRLYWYRQTLGQGPEFLTYFQNEAQLEKSRLLSDRFSAERPKGSFSTLEIQRTEQGDSAMYLCASSLSTSQTQYFGPGTRLLVL.